A selection of T cell receptor beta chains follows, all from one sample in a study of blood T cell repertoires in COVID-19. Clones were sequenced by immunoSEQ multiplex PCR, and TCRdb holds only the in-frame ones, with some missing. The table lists around 17,000 clones, more than 65% of them singletons. Input material: peripheral blood. The origin of the receptors is a woman aged 70-85 years with active COVID-19. Both conserved end residues are trimmed from each CDR3.

len | j_gene | v_gene | CDR3aa
13 | TRBJ2-7 | TRBV5-1 | ASSRTSGASYEQY
15 | TRBJ2-1 | TRBV4-3 | ASSQESSGEPYNEQF
14 | TRBJ1-3 | TRBV2 | ASLGTALYSGNTIY
13 | TRBJ2-4 | TRBV6-5 | ASSRTSGRENIQY
12 | TRBJ2-1 | TRBV5-1 | ASSPRWQGNEQF
12 | TRBJ1-4 | TRBV4-3 | ASSHDRGREKLF
11 | TRBJ2-3 | TRBV9 | ASSPQVADTQY
14 | TRBJ1-6 | TRBV5-6 | ASSFTGGGFRSPLH
12 | TRBJ2-7 | TRBV28 | ASRLAGLLYEQY
12 | TRBJ2-1 | TRBV5-1 | ASSLGAGVGEQF
11 | TRBJ2-1 | TRBV10-1 | ASSGQGRNEQF
13 | TRBJ2-1 | TRBV9 | ASSVEGDSYNEQF
12 | TRBJ2-1 | TRBV29-1 | SVEDGQGARWQF
12 | TRBJ2-7 | TRBV7-8 | ASSSTGGGYEQY
14 | TRBJ2-6 | TRBV10-3 | AISESSGPGANVLT
14 | TRBJ2-7 | TRBV18 | ASSPKARGLKNEQY
13 | TRBJ1-4 | TRBV5-4 | ASAGGAGTNEKLF
12 | TRBJ2-3 | TRBV5-6 | ASSSGLVTDTQY
12 | TRBJ1-1 | TRBV7-8 | ASSWGRGNTEAF
12 | TRBJ2-5 | TRBV5-5 | ASSPGLAGPRLY
14 | TRBJ2-2 | TRBV18 | ASSPPSGTVAGELF
11 | TRBJ1-3 | TRBV3-1/TRBV3-2 | ASSQTSRNTIY
13 | TRBJ2-1 | TRBV20-1 | SASPMSGAGNEQF
12 | TRBJ2-7 | TRBV3-1/TRBV3-2 | ASSQGAVGGEQY
11 | TRBJ1-5 | TRBV10-3 | AISRQVDQPQH
14 | TRBJ2-3 | TRBV3-1/TRBV3-2 | ASSPRWQVAGDTQY
13 | TRBJ2-5 | TRBV7-2 | ASSLARRRQETQY
14 | TRBJ2-2 | TRBV7-3 | ASSSLAGEGTGELF
13 | TRBJ2-3 | TRBV5-4 | ASSLGTFSTDTQY
14 | TRBJ2-7 | TRBV4-1 | ASSQTPGTSGKGQY
14 | TRBJ1-3 | TRBV21-1 | ASSQSTGPSGNTIY
8 | TRBJ2-7 | TRBV12-3/TRBV12-4 | ASRGHEQY
12 | TRBJ1-5 | TRBV19 | ASKGQTRNQPQH
11 | TRBJ2-5 | TRBV6-6 | AGRTGGIQTQY
14 | TRBJ2-2 | TRBV5-1 | ASSWGQGKDTGELF
12 | TRBJ2-1 | TRBV11-3 | ASSLRGGGNEQF
12 | TRBJ2-1 | TRBV2 | ASRLAGEHNEQF
9 | TRBJ2-7 | TRBV12-5 | ASGSNYEQY
13 | TRBJ1-2 | TRBV5-3 | ARSLKGVFQYGYT
12 | TRBJ2-6 | TRBV7-3 | ASSLPGGANVLT
11 | TRBJ2-7 | TRBV7-9 | ASSPGQGWEQY
13 | TRBJ2-7 | TRBV5-1 | ASSPTERGRGEQY
11 | TRBJ2-7 | TRBV12-3/TRBV12-4 | ASSSPAAYEQY
14 | TRBJ2-1 | TRBV27 | ASSGLAAPSYNEQF
12 | TRBJ2-7 | TRBV7-8 | ASSLVPGSGEQY
12 | TRBJ1-6 | TRBV11-2 | ASSLDLPDSPLH
9 | TRBJ2-3 | TRBV25-1 | ASAYAGTQY
11 | TRBJ2-7 | TRBV10-3 | ASKGAGIHEQY
11 | TRBJ2-5 | TRBV6-6 | ASTLLPQETQY
14 | TRBJ2-7 | TRBV3-1/TRBV3-2 | ASSHGLAVSLRGQY
12 | TRBJ1-5 | TRBV28 | ASSFRGINQPQH
15 | TRBJ2-6 | TRBV7-9 | ASSLQRQWAGANVLT
15 | TRBJ2-2 | TRBV5-4 | ASSATTGTGVTGELF
11 | TRBJ2-2 | TRBV4-2 | ASSQNLKGELF
12 | TRBJ1-3 | TRBV3-1/TRBV3-2 | ASSPRDRENTIY
11 | TRBJ2-7 | TRBV6-5 | ASRGDNSYEQY
20 | TRBJ2-3 | TRBV7-8 | ASSLVRPGLAGGMFRTDTQY